Given below is one T cell receptor beta chain in context. These data originate in a study of cytomegalovirus exposure and HLA in healthy donors. Amplification used 60 Vbeta primers and 13 Jbeta primers. TCRdb's table, derived via immunoSEQ multiplex PCR, lists solely in-frame clones and lacks some. The sample holds 120,000 or so clones, roughly four fifths seen once. Trimming removed 5 bases at V and 4 bases at J, with 12 bases between. Germline-derived CDR1 and CDR2 are SGHRS and YFSETQ. The CDR3 loop spans 13 amino acids. This sequence joins TRBV5-1 and TRBJ1-2, with a tentative D call TRBD1 (6 bases). The material sequenced was PBMCs. This receptor was identified in a woman between 40 and 55 years old in good health and CMV-seronegative. DNA of the CDR3: TGCGCCAGCAGGGGGGCGGACAGCTATGGCTACACCTTC. It yields the protein CASRGADSYGYTF.